This is a list of T cell receptor beta chains from one sample in a study of breast tumors, draining lymph nodes, adjacent tissues. TCRdb redid the calling of the multiplex PCR reads with MiXCR, one entry per CDR3 protein. The sample contains approximately 170,000 distinct CDR3 sequences, around a third of which appear only once. The sample taken for sequencing was axillary lymph node tissue. All receptors derive from a female donor with breast cancer. Some clones in this sample may be carry-over from other donors' samples. The CDR3 runs from the conserved cysteine through the conserved F or W. A D gene is named only where the DNA matches it firmly. Not all rows give a size; the values are once, few, many and, for expanded clones, a class.

j_call,clone_size,v_call,d_call,cdr3_aa,cdr3_nt
TRBJ2-2,many,TRBV6-1,.,CASDEAAGELFF,TGTGCCAGCGATGAGGCAGCCGGGGAGCTGTTTTTT
TRBJ2-6,many,TRBV7-9,.,CASSLPTGANVLTF,TGTGCCAGCAGCTTACCAACTGGGGCCAACGTCCTGACTTTC
TRBJ1-3,few,TRBV18,.,CASSRRGTPIKTNSGNTIYF,TGTGCCAGCTCACGTCGCGGGACTCCTATAAAGACGAACTCTGGAAACACCATATATTTT
TRBJ2-6,many,TRBV4-2,.,CASSQVQGGAGANVLTF,TGTGCCAGCAGCCAGGTTCAGGGGGGGGCTGGGGCCAACGTCCTGACTTTC
TRBJ1-2,many,TRBV9,TRBD1,CASSARQGTLYGYTF,TGTGCCAGCAGCGCCAGACAGGGGACCCTTTATGGCTACACCTTC
TRBJ2-1,few,TRBV3-1,.,CASSARGTEQFF,TGTGCCAGCAGCGCCAGGGGTACTGAGCAGTTCTTC
TRBJ2-3,.,TRBV11-2,.,CASSFYICSALRAFDTQYF,.
TRBJ2-5,.,TRBV19,TRBD1,CASIGTGGYQETQYF,TGTGCCAGTATTGGGACAGGGGGGTACCAAGAGACCCAGTACTTC
TRBJ1-2,many,TRBV13,.,CASSFFDSPELNGYTF,TGTGCCAGCAGCTTCTTTGATTCTCCAGAGTTGAATGGCTACACCTTC
TRBJ2-7,.,TRBV5-4,.,CASSFLSATSSYEQYF,TGTGCCAGCAGCTTCCTTTCCGCGACGTCCTCCTACGAGCAGTACTTC
TRBJ2-2,.,TRBV29-1,TRBD1,CSVEGQGRSLNTGELFF,TGCAGCGTCGAAGGACAGGGGCGCTCCCTGAACACCGGGGAGCTGTTTTTT
TRBJ2-1,many,TRBV15,.,CATSRSFDGYNEQFF,TGTGCCACCAGCAGGTCATTCGACGGATACAATGAGCAGTTCTTC